This T cell receptor (beta chain) was identified in a study of technical replicates of blood from a handful of donors. Germline V gene sequence: CDR1 SNHLY, CDR2 FYNNEI. J was trimmed by 2 bases and V by 6 bases; bases with no gene match: 6. This CDR3 region has 14 residues. Measured with immunoSEQ multiplex PCR; TCRdb has only the in-frame clones, and not every one. The data contain tens of thousands of clones, around 96% of them singletons. This clone has a handful of counts. The genes are TRBV2 and TRBJ1-1; 7 bases match TRBD1. Sequenced sample: T cells isolated from PBMCs. The receptor comes from a human donor in good health. The CDR3 is CASRATGDNTEAFF. CDR3 nucleotide sequence: TGTGCCAGCAGGGCAACAGGGGACAACACTGAAGCTTTCTTT.